One sample yielded the 7 T cell receptor beta chains listed below, sequenced in a study of blood T cell repertoires in COVID-19. Assay: immunoSEQ multiplex PCR; the TCRdb copy retains only in-frame clones and omits some. This repertoire shows fewer than 70,000 clones, approximately 87% found once; its top ten account for approximately 6.9%. The specimen sequenced was peripheral blood. The origin of the receptors is a man in his sixties with active or convalescent COVID-19.

A few counts support this clone. The chain is built from TRBV27 and TRBJ1-5; tentative D call: TRBD1 (5 bases). The CDR3 runs to 16 residues. Trimming shortened V by 4 bases and J by 0 bases, and 13 bases separated the two germline ends. Germline V gene lookup returns CDR1 MNHEY and CDR2 SMNVEV (reference sequence). The CDR3, as DNA: TGTGCCAGCAGTTCCATGACAGTTGATAGCAATCAGCCCCAGCATTTT. Translated: CASSSMTVDSNQPQHF.

The genes are TRBV7-2 and TRBJ2-2, with D perhaps TRBD1 (6 bases). This CDR3 region has 16 residues. V was cut by 1 base and J by 2 bases, with 11 bases left in between. CDR1 and CDR2 from the germline V gene are SGHTA and FQGNSA. Here the CDR3 reads CASSLVDRPNTGELFF. The CDR3 DNA is TGTGCCAGCAGCTTAGTAGACAGGCCCAACACCGGGGAGCTGTTTTTT.

This chain links TRBV5-6 with TRBJ1-2; 11 bases are a match to TRBD1. Germline V gives CDR1 SGHDT, CDR2 YYEEEE. Germline trimming cut 4 bases from V and 6 bases from J; bases unmatched to any gene: 2. The CDR3 runs to 13 residues. For the CDR3, the DNA is TGTGCCAGCAGCCTGGACAGGGGGCATGGCTACACCTTC. The encoded protein is CASSLDRGHGYTF.

The V call is TRBV6-5, the J call TRBJ2-2; 8 bases fit TRBD1. The CDR3 spans 14 residues. Germline V CDR1 and CDR2: MNHEY, SVGAGI. Trimming at V came to 4 bases and at J to 6 bases, leaving 4 bases not matched to a gene. CDR3 loop: CASSFGQGPGELFF. CDR3 DNA sequence: TGTGCCAGCAGTTTCGGACAGGGTCCCGGGGAGCTGTTTTTT.

The chain employs TRBV28 and TRBJ1-5; D remains unclear. The CDR3 spans 14 residues. V lost 6 bases, J lost 0 bases, and 9 bases lay in between. Per germline, CDR1 MDHEN and CDR2 SYDVKM. The CDR3 reads CASRGGNSNQPQHF. The CDR3 DNA follows: TGTGCCAGCAGGGGAGGTAATAGCAATCAGCCCCAGCATTTT.

The chain recombines TRBV6-5 with TRBJ2-1; D is undetermined. The CDR3 has 12 amino acids. The germline V and J ends were trimmed by 4 bases and 9 bases, with 10 bases remaining between them. Germline lookup yields CDR1 MNHEY and CDR2 SVGAGI. As DNA, the CDR3 is TGTGCCAGCAGTTTAGAGCGAACTGAGCAGTTCTTC. Its translation is CASSLERTEQFF.

This clone was found once. The chain has TRBV28 and TRBJ1-6; TRBD1 matches 8 bases. CDR3 size: 14 residues. J lost 9 bases, V lost 6 bases, and 7 bases had no gene match. CDR1 and CDR2 (germline): MDHEN, SYDVKM. This chain's CDR3 is CASRGTGGGSPLHF. The CDR3 nucleotides are TGTGCCAGCAGAGGAACAGGGGGTGGTTCACCCCTCCACTTT.